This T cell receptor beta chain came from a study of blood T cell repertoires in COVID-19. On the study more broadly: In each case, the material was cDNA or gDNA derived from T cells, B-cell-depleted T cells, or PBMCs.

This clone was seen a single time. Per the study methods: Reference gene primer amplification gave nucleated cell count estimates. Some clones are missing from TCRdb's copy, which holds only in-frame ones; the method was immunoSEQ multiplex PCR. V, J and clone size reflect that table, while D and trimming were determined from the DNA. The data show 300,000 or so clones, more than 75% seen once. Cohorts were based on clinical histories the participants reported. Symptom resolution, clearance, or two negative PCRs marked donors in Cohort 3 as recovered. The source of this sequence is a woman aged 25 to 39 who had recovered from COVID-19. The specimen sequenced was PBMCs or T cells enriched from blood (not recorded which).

CDR3 in DNA: TGCGCCAGCAGCCAAGAGGGGACAGGAGGAGGCGAAAAACTGTTTTTT. This translates into CASSQEGTGGGEKLFF. The chain joins TRBV4-3 to TRBJ1-4; 8 bases match TRBD1. V trimming: 0 bases; J trimming: 8 bases; junction bases outside the gene matches: 8. This CDR3 spans 16 amino acids. The V gene's germline CDR1 is LGHNA and CDR2 YSLEER.